This is a list of T cell receptor beta chains from one sample in a study of T cell responses to AZD1222 COVID-19 vaccine. The protocol was immunoSEQ multiplex PCR, while the TCRdb copy is restricted to in-frame clones and leaves out a portion. The table lists about 120,000 clones, roughly 93% of them singletons. The material was peripheral blood, obtained 28 days after the second AZD1222 dose. Receptors originate from an adult who received the AZD1222 COVID-19 vaccine. CDR3s include the opening cysteine and the closing phenylalanine or tryptophan. D genes are given only for firm matches. Not every row has a clone size; where given, it reads once, few, many or a size class.

J: TRBJ1-2; D: -; size: -; V: TRBV11-2; CDR3: CASSSPRTAPYGYTF; DNA: TGTGCCAGCAGCTCCCCCCGGACGGCCCCCTATGGCTACACCTTC
J: TRBJ2-5; D: TRBD1; size: -; V: TRBV19; CDR3: CASKGQGQETQYF; DNA: TGTGCCAGTAAAGGACAGGGACAAGAGACCCAGTACTTC
J: TRBJ2-7; D: TRBD2; size: -; V: TRBV6-2/TRBV6-3; CDR3: CASSSSGSISYEQYF; DNA: TGTGCCAGCAGCAGTAGCGGGTCAATCTCCTACGAGCAGTACTTC
J: TRBJ2-3; D: -; size: -; V: TRBV11-1; CDR3: CASSLNILSTDTQYF; DNA: TGTGCCAGCAGCTTAAATATACTGAGCACAGATACGCAGTATTTT
J: TRBJ1-1; D: -; size: -; V: TRBV5-6; CDR3: CASSPSGNTEAFF; DNA: TGTGCCAGCAGCCCCTCAGGGAACACTGAAGCTTTCTTT
J: TRBJ2-1; D: TRBD1; size: once; V: TRBV15; CDR3: CATSTTGTNEQFF; DNA: TGTGCCACCAGCACGACAGGGACCAATGAGCAGTTCTTC
J: TRBJ2-1; D: -; size: -; V: TRBV10-2; CDR3: CASSLPRATNNEQFF; DNA: TGCGCCAGCAGTTTGCCTCGGGCCACCAACAATGAGCAGTTCTTC
J: TRBJ2-1; D: TRBD2; size: -; V: TRBV6-5; CDR3: CASSWSSGSYNEQFF; DNA: TGTGCCAGCAGTTGGTCTAGCGGGAGTTACAATGAGCAGTTCTTC
J: TRBJ1-2; D: TRBD1; size: -; V: TRBV7-2; CDR3: CASSLWGDPQGAKGYTF; DNA: TGTGCCAGCAGCTTATGGGGGGACCCACAGGGGGCGAAGGGCTACACCTTC
J: TRBJ1-2; D: TRBD1; size: once; V: TRBV3-1/TRBV3-2; CDR3: CASSQGQGGFGGYTF; DNA: TGTGCCAGCAGCCAAGGACAGGGAGGGTTTGGTGGCTACACCTTC
J: TRBJ1-5; D: -; size: -; V: TRBV7-2; CDR3: CASSLRATSQPQHF; DNA: TGTGCCAGCAGCTTAAGGGCCACAAGTCAGCCCCAGCATTTT
J: TRBJ2-7; D: TRBD2; size: -; V: TRBV6-1; CDR3: CASSEEEAGSYEQYF; DNA: TGTGCCAGCAGTGAAGAAGAAGCGGGGAGCTACGAGCAGTACTTC
J: TRBJ1-5; D: -; size: -; V: TRBV7-2; CDR3: CASSLWGWPQHF; DNA: TGTGCCAGCAGCTTATGGGGATGGCCCCAGCATTTT
J: TRBJ2-5; D: TRBD2; size: -; V: TRBV19; CDR3: CASSIRLRGGNRETQYF; DNA: TGTGCCAGTAGTATACGATTGCGGGGGGGTAATCGGGAGACCCAGTACTTC
J: TRBJ2-1; D: TRBD2; size: -; V: TRBV5-1; CDR3: CASSPRISGTSFNEQFF; DNA: TGCGCCAGCAGCCCCAGGATATCCGGGACTAGCTTCAATGAGCAGTTCTTC
J: TRBJ1-2; D: -; size: -; V: TRBV7-2; CDR3: CASSLAFGGGYGYTF; DNA: TGTGCCAGCAGCTTAGCTTTTGGGGGCGGCTATGGCTACACCTTC
J: TRBJ1-3; D: -; size: -; V: TRBV30; CDR3: CAWSVRQAGNTIYF; DNA: TGTGCCTGGAGTGTACGGCAGGCTGGAAACACCATATATTTT
J: TRBJ2-7; D: -; size: -; V: TRBV5-8; CDR3: CASSLIRQDVYEQYF; DNA: TGTGCCAGCAGCTTGATTCGGCAGGACGTCTACGAGCAGTACTTC
J: TRBJ1-2; D: TRBD1; size: -; V: TRBV7-9; CDR3: CASSHPTGAYGYTF; DNA: TGTGCCAGCAGCCACCCGACAGGGGCCTATGGCTACACCTTC
J: TRBJ2-1; D: -; size: -; V: TRBV21-1; CDR3: CASSKLLTSGRAVEQFF; DNA: TGTGCCAGCAGCAAACTTCTGACTAGCGGGAGGGCCGTTGAGCAGTTCTTC
J: TRBJ1-1; D: -; size: -; V: TRBV29-1; CDR3: CSVDSHQNTEAFF; DNA: TGCAGCGTTGACTCGCACCAGAACACTGAAGCTTTCTTT
J: TRBJ1-5; D: -; size: -; V: TRBV10-3; CDR3: CAISVQVGQPQHF; DNA: TGTGCCATCAGTGTTCAGGTGGGGCAGCCCCAGCATTTT
J: TRBJ1-1; D: -; size: -; V: TRBV19; CDR3: CASSNRAETGTEAFF; DNA: TGTGCCAGTAGTAATAGGGCGGAGACAGGCACTGAAGCTTTCTTT
J: TRBJ2-6; D: -; size: -; V: TRBV6-1; CDR3: CASSEIKSGSGANVLTF; DNA: TGTGCCAGCAGTGAAATTAAATCAGGGTCTGGGGCCAACGTCCTGACTTTC
J: TRBJ2-7; D: TRBD1; size: -; V: TRBV3-1/TRBV3-2; CDR3: CASSQMGQGVYEQYF; DNA: TGTGCCAGCAGCCAAATGGGACAGGGGGTATACGAGCAGTACTTC
J: TRBJ1-1; D: -; size: -; V: TRBV2; CDR3: CASSQSASLGTEAFF; DNA: TGTGCCAGCAGTCAAAGCGCGAGCTTAGGGACTGAAGCTTTCTTT
J: TRBJ1-2; D: -; size: -; V: TRBV30; CDR3: CAWSVLGINYGYTF; DNA: TGTGCCTGGAGTGTGCTGGGGATAAACTATGGCTACACCTTC
J: TRBJ1-2; D: -; size: -; V: TRBV6-1; CDR3: CASSEIFRGDGYTF; DNA: TGTGCCAGCAGTGAAATTTTCAGGGGAGATGGCTACACCTTC
J: TRBJ1-1; D: -; size: -; V: TRBV3-1/TRBV3-2; CDR3: CASSRHPNTEAFF; DNA: TGTGCCAGCAGCCGACACCCGAACACTGAAGCTTTCTTT
J: TRBJ1-4; D: -; size: -; V: TRBV11-2; CDR3: CASSLVTSETELFF; DNA: TGTGCCAGCAGCTTAGTAACATCAGAGACGGAACTGTTTTTT
J: TRBJ1-3; D: -; size: -; V: TRBV13; CDR3: CASSPRRTGDTIYF; DNA: TGTGCCAGCAGCCCCCGTAGGACCGGGGACACCATATATTTT
J: TRBJ2-1; D: TRBD2; size: once; V: TRBV9; CDR3: CASGPGTSGRNEQFF; DNA: TGTGCCAGCGGGCCGGGGACTAGCGGGAGGAATGAGCAGTTCTTC
J: TRBJ2-2; D: -; size: -; V: TRBV3-1/TRBV3-2; CDR3: CASSQAGPPNTGELFF; DNA: TGTGCCAGCAGCCAAGCCGGACCCCCGAACACCGGGGAGCTGTTTTTT
J: TRBJ2-1; D: TRBD1; size: -; V: TRBV10-3; CDR3: CAIRPGQTFNEQFF; DNA: TGTGCCATCAGACCGGGACAGACCTTCAATGAGCAGTTCTTC
J: TRBJ1-2; D: -; size: -; V: TRBV5-1; CDR3: CASSLGGPGPAPYGYTF; DNA: TGCGCCAGCAGCTTGGGGGGGCCCGGCCCAGCTCCCTATGGCTACACCTTC
J: TRBJ1-4; D: -; size: -; V: TRBV11-2; CDR3: CASSLAQSHEKLFF; DNA: TGTGCCAGCAGCTTAGCCCAGAGTCATGAAAAACTGTTTTTT
J: TRBJ2-2; D: -; size: -; V: TRBV11-2; CDR3: CASSPLNTGELFF; DNA: TGTGCCAGCAGCCCCCTTAACACCGGGGAGCTGTTTTTT